A selection of T cell receptor beta chains follows, all from one sample in a study of cytomegalovirus exposure and HLA in healthy donors. TCRdb's copy holds only in-frame clones and misses some; the assay was immunoSEQ multiplex PCR. The data contain fewer than 50,000 clones, roughly 63% of them singletons. The material sequenced was PBMCs. Source of these receptors: a man aged 55 to 70 in good health and CMV-seropositive. CDR3s leave out the opening cysteine and the closing phenylalanine or tryptophan. The order of the fields is CDR3 protein, V gene, D gene, clone size. A D gene is named only where the DNA matches it firmly. A clone size is listed for some rows: how often the clone was seen (once, few, many), or a class if it is expanded.

ASSLSGRKNTQY | TRBV28 | TRBD2 | -
AISATGQEPGEQY | TRBV10-3 | TRBD1 | -
ASSLGTVGSGYT | TRBV7-9 | - | -
ASSPMWQVHETQY | TRBV5-6 | - | -
ASSLGASGYEQY | TRBV11-2 | TRBD2 | -
ASSVSGRALDEQF | TRBV7-9 | TRBD2 | few
ASSTGARSPLH | TRBV28 | - | -
ASSQDTAGDYNEQF | TRBV4-2 | TRBD2 | -
ASSSGGSNQPQH | TRBV27 | TRBD1 | -
ASSKTGTSGRVTGVDEQF | TRBV19 | TRBD2 | few
ASSLNSGGNNEQF | TRBV7-3 | TRBD2 | -
ASSVAGGGSTDTQY | TRBV9 | - | -
AWSVQAGGQAF | TRBV30 | TRBD1 | -
ASSLGDRTNTGELF | TRBV5-1 | TRBD1 | -
ASSQTLEDTQY | TRBV4-1 | - | -
ASSLRSSGETQY | TRBV6-1 | - | -
ASSSLRDRINQPQH | TRBV7-8 | TRBD1 | few
ASSFALAGVGEQY | TRBV28 | TRBD2 | -
ASSLWQGGGNQPQH | TRBV28 | - | -
SAVGQGLYGYT | TRBV29-1 | TRBD1 | -
ASSLWPIGDQPQH | TRBV7-2 | - | -
ATSRDTGLTNTGELF | TRBV15 | TRBD2 | few
ASSLVGPVGRRTIY | TRBV27 | - | -
ASGMLRGRQETQY | TRBV11-2 | - | few
ASSPTGRDGNTIY | TRBV5-6 | - | -
SVGVAGVQDTQY | TRBV29-1 | TRBD2 | -
ASTVYNEQF | TRBV5-1 | - | few
SVEGGRPREQY | TRBV29-1 | - | -
ASSLEVAGGGYEQY | TRBV28 | TRBD2 | medium-sized
ASSPSGASYNEQF | TRBV7-9 | TRBD2 | -
ASSQDLQGEDIQY | TRBV4-1 | - | once
ASRGPPAIWRETLSSYNEQF | TRBV6-8 | - | -
ASIAGGFKNTGELF | TRBV19 | TRBD2 | -
ASSLGWSGSVGTDTQY | TRBV13 | - | few
ASSLIYEQY | TRBV5-8 | - | -
ASSPDERTGGADTQY | TRBV5-6 | TRBD1 | -
ASSRPGQSSYEQY | TRBV6-5 | TRBD1 | -
ASGATKETQY | TRBV2 | - | few
ASSSRDTNSYEQY | TRBV27 | - | -
ASSQGLQGVYGYT | TRBV4-3 | - | -
ATSSTDGVNQPQH | TRBV15 | - | -
ASSPTPGSNQPQH | TRBV4-1 | - | -
ASTPGGNTGELF | TRBV28 | - | few
ASSVAPAGMETQY | TRBV9 | - | -
ASNQQGSSYEQY | TRBV28 | - | -
AIRGGLGEPKRENIQY | TRBV14 | - | -
ASSPGTSGDTQY | TRBV7-3 | TRBD2 | -
SADRTNYNEQF | TRBV29-1 | - | -
ASSLGTGTGYYEQY | TRBV5-8 | TRBD1 | few
AIRGQGTLNTEAF | TRBV10-3 | TRBD1 | -
ASRTTGSGANVLT | TRBV19 | - | -
ASSYSVLGQKSTDTQY | TRBV5-6 | - | -
ASSLTPGLQETQY | TRBV5-6 | - | -
AWSPSGLKTQY | TRBV30 | - | -
ASSPRRTGFGANVLT | TRBV19 | TRBD1 | -